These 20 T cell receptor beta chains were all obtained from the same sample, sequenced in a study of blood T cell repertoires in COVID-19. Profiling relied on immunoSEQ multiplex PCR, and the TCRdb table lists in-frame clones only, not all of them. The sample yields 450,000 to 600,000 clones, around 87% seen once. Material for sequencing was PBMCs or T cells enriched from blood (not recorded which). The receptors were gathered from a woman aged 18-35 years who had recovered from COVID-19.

The DNA of the CDR3 is TGCAGTGCTAGTCGTGCAGGGGCCTACGAGCAGTACTTC. Its protein is CSASRAGAYEQYF. V and J are TRBV20-1 and TRBJ2-7; maybe TRBD1 (6 bases). CDR1 is DFQATT, CDR2 SNEGSKA, per germline (reference sequence). CDR3 length equals 13 residues. V dropped 3 bases and J dropped 2 bases, with 11 bases sitting between them.

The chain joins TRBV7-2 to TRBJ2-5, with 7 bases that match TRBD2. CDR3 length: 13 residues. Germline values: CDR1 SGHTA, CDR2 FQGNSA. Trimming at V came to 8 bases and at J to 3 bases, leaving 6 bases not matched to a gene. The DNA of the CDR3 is TGTGCCAGCGGACTCACTAGCGAAGAGACCCAGTACTTC. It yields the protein CASGLTSEETQYF.

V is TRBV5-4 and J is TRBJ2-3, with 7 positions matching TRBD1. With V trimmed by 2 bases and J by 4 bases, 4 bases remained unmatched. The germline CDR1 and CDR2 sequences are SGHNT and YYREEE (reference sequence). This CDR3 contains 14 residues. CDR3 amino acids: CASSLQGSPDTQYF. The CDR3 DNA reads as TGTGCCAGCAGCTTACAGGGGTCCCCAGATACGCAGTATTTT.

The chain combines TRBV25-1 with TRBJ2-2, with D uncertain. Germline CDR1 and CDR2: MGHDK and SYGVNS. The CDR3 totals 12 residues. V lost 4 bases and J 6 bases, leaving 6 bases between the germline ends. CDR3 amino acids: CASSVEAGELFF. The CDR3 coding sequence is TGTGCCAGCAGTGTAGAGGCCGGGGAGCTGTTTTTT.

Written as DNA, the CDR3 is TGTGCCAGCGGGGACACTGCGGGCTCCTACGAGCAGTACTTC. Its protein product is CASGDTAGSYEQYF. The V call is TRBV27, the J call TRBJ2-7; maybe TRBD1 (6 bases). The germline gives CDR1 MNHEY, CDR2 SMNVEV (reference sequence). This CDR3 is 14 amino acids long. Trimming shortened V by 8 bases and J by 0 bases, and 14 bases separated the two germline ends.

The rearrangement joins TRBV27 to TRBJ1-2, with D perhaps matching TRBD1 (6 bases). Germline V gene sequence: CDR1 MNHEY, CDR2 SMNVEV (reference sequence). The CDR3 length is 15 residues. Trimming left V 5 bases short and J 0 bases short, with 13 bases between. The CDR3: CASSNSAGANYGYTF. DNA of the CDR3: TGTGCCAGCAGTAATTCCGCAGGGGCTAACTATGGCTACACCTTC.

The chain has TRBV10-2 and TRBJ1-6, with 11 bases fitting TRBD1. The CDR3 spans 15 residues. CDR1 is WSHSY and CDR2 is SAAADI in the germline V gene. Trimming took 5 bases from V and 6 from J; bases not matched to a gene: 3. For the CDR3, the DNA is TGCGCCAGCAGTCCCGGGACAGGGGGTAATTCACCCCTCCACTTT. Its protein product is CASSPGTGGNSPLHF.

The CDR3 coding sequence is TGTGCCAGCAAACAGACACCGGAAGGTGAAAAACTGTTTTTT. Translating it yields CASKQTPEGEKLFF. The rearrangement uses TRBV2 and TRBJ1-4; no reliable D call. Trimming took 7 bases from V and 7 from J, leaving 16 bases between them. CDR1 is SNHLY, CDR2 FYNNEI, per germline. This CDR3 spans 14 amino acids.

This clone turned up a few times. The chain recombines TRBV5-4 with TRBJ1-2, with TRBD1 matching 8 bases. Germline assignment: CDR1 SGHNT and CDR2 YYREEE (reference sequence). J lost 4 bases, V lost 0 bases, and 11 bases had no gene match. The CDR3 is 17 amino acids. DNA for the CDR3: TGTGCCAGCAGCTTGGTTGACAGGGGTTCAAGCGGCTATGGCTACACCTTC. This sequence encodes CASSLVDRGSSGYGYTF.

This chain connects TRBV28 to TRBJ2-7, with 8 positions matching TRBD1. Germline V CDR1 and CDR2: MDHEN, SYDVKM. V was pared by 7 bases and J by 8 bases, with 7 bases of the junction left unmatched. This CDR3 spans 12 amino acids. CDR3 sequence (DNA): TGTGCCAGCAACCAGGGGGCAGGAAAGCAGTACTTC. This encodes CASNQGAGKQYF.

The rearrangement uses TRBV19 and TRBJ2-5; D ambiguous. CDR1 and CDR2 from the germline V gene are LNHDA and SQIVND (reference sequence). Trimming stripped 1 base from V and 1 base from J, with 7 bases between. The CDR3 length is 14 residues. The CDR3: CASSIASGQETQYF. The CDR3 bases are TGTGCCAGTAGTATAGCTTCAGGCCAAGAGACCCAGTACTTC.

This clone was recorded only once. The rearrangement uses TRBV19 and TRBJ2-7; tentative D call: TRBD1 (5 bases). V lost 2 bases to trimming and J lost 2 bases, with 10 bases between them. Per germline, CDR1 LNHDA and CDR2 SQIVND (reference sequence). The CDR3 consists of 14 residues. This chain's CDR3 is CASSINRLAYEQYF. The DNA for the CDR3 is TGTGCCAGTAGTATAAACAGGTTAGCCTACGAGCAGTACTTC. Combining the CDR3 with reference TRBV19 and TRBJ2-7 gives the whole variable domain DGGITQSPKYLFRKEGQNVTLSCEQNLNHDAMYWYRQDPGQGLRLIYYSQIVNDFQKGDIAEGYSVSREKKESFPLTVTSAQKNPTAFYLCASSINRLAYEQYFGPGTRLTVT.

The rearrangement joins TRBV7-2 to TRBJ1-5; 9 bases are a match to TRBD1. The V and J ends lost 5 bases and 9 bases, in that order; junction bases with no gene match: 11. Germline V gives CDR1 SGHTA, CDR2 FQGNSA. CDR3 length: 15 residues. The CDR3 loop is CASSQETGGNSPQHF. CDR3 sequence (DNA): TGTGCCAGCAGCCAGGAGACAGGGGGAAATTCGCCCCAGCATTTT.

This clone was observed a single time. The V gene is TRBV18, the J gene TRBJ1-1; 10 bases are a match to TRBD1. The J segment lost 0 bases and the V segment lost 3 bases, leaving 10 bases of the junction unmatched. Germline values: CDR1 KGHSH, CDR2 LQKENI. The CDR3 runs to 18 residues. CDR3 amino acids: CASSPSRHGTGVNTEAFF. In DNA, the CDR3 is TGTGCCAGCTCACCGTCCAGGCATGGGACAGGGGTGAACACTGAAGCTTTCTTT.

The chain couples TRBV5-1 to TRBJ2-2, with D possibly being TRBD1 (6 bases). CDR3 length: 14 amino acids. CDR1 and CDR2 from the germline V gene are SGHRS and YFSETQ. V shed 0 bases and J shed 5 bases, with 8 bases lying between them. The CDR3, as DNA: TGCGCCAGCAGCTTGGAGGGGGAAACCGGGGAGCTGTTTTTT. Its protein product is CASSLEGETGELFF.

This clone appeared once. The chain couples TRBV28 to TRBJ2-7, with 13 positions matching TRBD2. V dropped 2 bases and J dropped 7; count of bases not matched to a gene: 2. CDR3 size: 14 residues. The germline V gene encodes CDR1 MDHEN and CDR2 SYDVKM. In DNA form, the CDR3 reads TGTGCCAGCAGTTTAACTAGCGGGGGGGGAGAGCAGTACTTC. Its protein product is CASSLTSGGGEQYF. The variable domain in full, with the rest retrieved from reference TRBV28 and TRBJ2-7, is DVKVTQSSRYLVKRTGEKVFLECVQDMDHENMFWYRQDPGLGLRLIYFSYDVKMKEKGDIPEGYSVSREKKERFSLILESASTNQTSMYLCASSLTSGGGEQYFGPGTRLTVT.

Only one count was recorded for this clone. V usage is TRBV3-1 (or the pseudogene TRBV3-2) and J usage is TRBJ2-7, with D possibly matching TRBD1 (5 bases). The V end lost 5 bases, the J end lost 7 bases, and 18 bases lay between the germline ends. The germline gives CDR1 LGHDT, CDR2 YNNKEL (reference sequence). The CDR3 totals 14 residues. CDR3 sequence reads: CASSKGAWVQEQYF. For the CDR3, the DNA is TGTGCCAGCAGCAAAGGGGCTTGGGTTCAGGAGCAGTACTTC.

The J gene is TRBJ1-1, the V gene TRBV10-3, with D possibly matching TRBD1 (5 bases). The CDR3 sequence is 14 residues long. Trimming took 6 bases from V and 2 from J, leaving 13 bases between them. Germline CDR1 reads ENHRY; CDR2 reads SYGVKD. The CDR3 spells CAISTRQNNTEAFF. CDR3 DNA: TGTGCCATCAGCACGAGACAGAACAACACTGAAGCTTTCTTT.

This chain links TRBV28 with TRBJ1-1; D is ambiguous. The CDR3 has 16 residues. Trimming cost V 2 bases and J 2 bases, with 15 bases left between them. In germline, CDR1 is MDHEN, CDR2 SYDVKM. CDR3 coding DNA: TGTGCCAGCAGTTTAGTGTATCCAGGCCCTAACACTGAAGCTTTCTTT. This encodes CASSLVYPGPNTEAFF.

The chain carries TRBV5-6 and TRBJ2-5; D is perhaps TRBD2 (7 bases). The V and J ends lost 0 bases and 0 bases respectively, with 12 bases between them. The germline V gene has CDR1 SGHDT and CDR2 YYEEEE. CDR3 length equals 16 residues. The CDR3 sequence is CASSLAAGAYQETQYF. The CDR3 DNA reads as TGTGCCAGCAGCTTGGCGGCGGGGGCCTACCAAGAGACCCAGTACTTC.